These 20 T cell receptor beta chains share one sample of origin, sequenced in a study of shared clonotypes between healthy human individuals. Here immunoSEQ multiplex PCR was the method, and the copy in TCRdb shows in-frame clones only, minus some. Here the sample spans some 2.1 million clones, about 94% being singletons. Only CD45RO-negative cells positively selected for CCR7 counted as naive CD8 cells, so terminally differentiated effector memory CD45RA+ cells were excluded. The sample taken for sequencing was naive CD8+ T cells sorted from blood. These receptors came from a young man in good health.

The J gene is TRBJ2-7, the V gene TRBV9, with 8 bases that match TRBD2. Germline-derived CDR1 and CDR2 are SGDLS and YYNGEE. V lost 3 bases, J lost 0 bases, and 8 bases stayed unmatched. This CDR3 region has 16 residues. The CDR3 DNA reads as TGTGCCAGCAGCGACGGACTAGCTGAAAGCTCCTACGAGCAGTACTTC. Translation: CASSDGLAESSYEQYF.

This chain joins TRBV29-1 and TRBJ1-1, with no clear D. Germline assignment: CDR1 SQVTM and CDR2 ANQGSEA. The germline V and J ends were trimmed by 4 bases and 0 bases, with 15 bases remaining between them. The CDR3 has 15 amino acids. The CDR3 is CSVGTGTNMNTEAFF. In nucleotides, the CDR3 is TGCAGCGTTGGGACGGGCACGAACATGAACACTGAAGCTTTCTTT.

This clone was counted only a few times. The chain is built from TRBV19 and TRBJ1-5; 7 positions agree with TRBD1. The junction had 3 bases not matched to a gene; V was cut back by 3 bases and J by 1 base. The CDR3 runs to 15 residues. From germline, CDR1 is LNHDA and CDR2 SQIVND (reference sequence). The CDR3 reads CASSILTGSNQPQHF. CDR3 sequence (DNA): TGTGCCAGTAGTATCCTGACAGGGAGCAATCAGCCCCAGCATTTT.

The chain links TRBV7-9 to TRBJ1-6; possible D gene TRBD1, 6 bases. Germline V gives CDR1 SEHNR, CDR2 FQNEAQ (reference sequence). V shed 4 bases and J shed 15 bases, with 16 bases lying between them. The CDR3 sequence is 13 residues long. The CDR3 coding sequence is TGTGCCAGCAGCTATTCCCGGGGGGACAACCTCCACTTT. Residues: CASSYSRGDNLHF.

This chain links TRBV14 with TRBJ2-4; D possibly corresponds to TRBD1 (5 bases). CDR3 length: 17 residues. Trimming removed 6 bases from V and 0 bases from J, with 18 bases in between. CDR1 and CDR2 from the germline V gene are SGHDN and FVKESK. The DNA of the CDR3 is TGTGCCAGCAGAGTAACAGGTTTTCCTCTAGCCAAAAACATTCAGTACTTC. Translated, it gives CASRVTGFPLAKNIQYF.

This chain connects TRBV27 to TRBJ2-7; D may match TRBD1 or TRBD2 (5 bases each). Germline values: CDR1 MNHEY, CDR2 SMNVEV (reference sequence). V shed 6 bases and J shed 3 bases, with 12 bases lying between them. The CDR3 contains 13 residues. CDR3: CASSRGQFYEQYF. CDR3 DNA sequence: TGTGCCAGCAGCCGGGGCCAGTTCTACGAGCAGTACTTC.

V gene TRBV4-1 combines with J gene TRBJ2-2; no definite D call. V dropped 5 bases and J dropped 0 bases, with 13 bases sitting between them. Per the germline V gene, CDR1 is MGHRA and CDR2 is YSYEKL. There are 16 residues in the CDR3. As DNA, the CDR3 is TGCGCCAGCAGCTCAGACCCGACCCCGAACACCGGGGAGCTGTTTTTT. Its protein product is CASSSDPTPNTGELFF.

The chain links TRBV27 to TRBJ2-1; TRBD2 matches 7 bases. With 5 bases clipped from V and 8 bases from J, the junction kept 15 bases outside the gene matches. The length of the CDR3 is 16 residues. In germline, CDR1 is MNHEY, CDR2 SMNVEV (reference sequence). The CDR3 protein is CASSPWVGGRLDEQFF. The CDR3 DNA reads TGTGCCAGCAGTCCCTGGGTCGGCGGGAGACTCGATGAGCAGTTCTTC.

The chain combines TRBV4-3 with TRBJ1-6; D uncertain. Germline V gene sequence: CDR1 LGHNA, CDR2 YSLEER. This CDR3 contains 16 residues. V was trimmed by 1 base and J by 1 base, leaving 8 bases between them. CDR3 residues: CASSQGLLSYNSPLHF. Written as DNA, the CDR3 is TGCGCCAGCAGCCAAGGCTTATTGTCCTATAATTCACCCCTCCACTTT.

The CDR3 DNA reads as TGTGCCAGCAGGGAGTGGACTTCCAACACCGGGGAGCTGTTTTTT. This gives the protein CASREWTSNTGELFF. The chain recombines TRBV6-1 with TRBJ2-2; TRBD2 is a possible D gene (5 bases). V was shortened by 6 bases and J by 2 bases, with 13 bases between the two germline ends. CDR3 length equals 15 residues. Germline V lookup: CDR1 MNHNS, CDR2 SASEGT.

The CDR3 nucleotides read TGTGCCAGCAGGTCCCAGGGGGCAGAGAACACTGAAGCTTTCTTT. Protein product: CASRSQGAENTEAFF. V usage is TRBV28 and J usage is TRBJ1-1, with 8 bases identical to TRBD1. The germline V gene has CDR1 MDHEN and CDR2 SYDVKM. This CDR3 region has 15 residues. The V segment lost 6 bases and the J segment 1 base; nucleotides outside the gene matches: 7.

The gene calls are TRBV10-3 and TRBJ2-3; weak D call: TRBD2 (5 bases). The germline CDR1 and CDR2 sequences are ENHRY and SYGVKD. The CDR3 contains 13 residues. V lost 8 bases, J lost 2 bases, and 11 bases lay in between. The CDR3 region has the DNA TGTGCCATCGGAACGGACTTCACAGATACGCAGTATTTT. Protein: CAIGTDFTDTQYF.

About this clone itself: The sample has other DNA sequences that encode this CDR3 too. The chain joins TRBV7-9 to TRBJ2-7; D perhaps matches TRBD1 (5 bases). The CDR3 has 14 residues. With 3 bases removed from V and 2 bases from J, the gap between germline ends came to 11 bases. CDR1 and CDR2 (germline): SEHNR, FQNEAQ (reference sequence). The CDR3 is CASSFRQGPYEQYF. The CDR3 coding sequence is TGTGCCAGCAGCTTTAGGCAGGGCCCCTACGAGCAGTACTTC. The complete variable domain, with remaining parts taken from reference TRBV7-9 and TRBJ2-7, reads DTGVSQNPRHKITKRGQNVTFRCDPISEHNRLYWYRQTLGQGPEFLTYFQNEAQLEKSRLLSDRFSAERPKGSFSTLEIQRTEQGDSAMYLCASSFRQGPYEQYFGPGTRLTVT.

The CDR3 spells CASSIGTENVYEQYF. DNA for the CDR3: TGTGCCAGTAGTATTGGGACAGAGAATGTCTACGAGCAGTACTTC. The chain is built from TRBV19 and TRBJ2-7; 7 bases line up with TRBD1. With 3 bases clipped from V and 3 bases from J, the junction kept 8 bases outside the gene matches. This CDR3 is built from 15 residues. In germline, CDR1 is LNHDA, CDR2 SQIVND (reference sequence).

The rearrangement uses TRBV27 and TRBJ2-7, with no clear D. V dropped 5 bases and J dropped 2 bases, with 13 bases sitting between them. CDR3 length: 14 residues. From germline, CDR1 is MNHEY and CDR2 SMNVEV (reference sequence). The CDR3 bases are TGTGCCAGCAGTCCCCGTCCTAACCCCTACGAGCAGTACTTC. This translates into CASSPRPNPYEQYF.

This clone showed up just once. The CDR3 bases are TGTGCCAGCAGCCCAAGGGGGGATGAGCAGTTCTTC. The encoded protein is CASSPRGDEQFF. The chain has TRBV7-6 and TRBJ2-1; D tentatively reads TRBD1 or TRBD2 (6 bases each). Looked up from germline, CDR1 is SGHVS and CDR2 is FNYEAQ. The CDR3 is 12 residues long. With 5 bases removed from V and 8 bases from J, the gap between germline ends came to 10 bases.

This clone was detected only once. J is TRBJ2-5 and V is TRBV10-3, with D perhaps matching TRBD2 (6 bases). CDR1 ENHRY and CDR2 SYGVKD come from the germline V gene. The CDR3 runs to 13 residues. V was clipped by 6 bases and J by 5 bases, with 13 bases between them. As DNA, the CDR3 is TGTGCCATCAGAACGACTAGTCGGGAGACCCAGTACTTC. Translation gives CAIRTTSRETQYF.

The chain recombines TRBV9 with TRBJ1-1; 7 nucleotides match TRBD1. The CDR3 totals 13 residues. V lost 4 bases and J lost 11; bases outside the gene matches: 11. Germline-derived CDR1 and CDR2 are SGDLS and YYNGEE. DNA of the CDR3: TGTGCCAGCAGCCTAGGAGGGGGCGAAGGGGCTTTCTTT. Protein product: CASSLGGGEGAFF.

The genes are TRBV9 and TRBJ2-7, with D possibly being TRBD1 (6 bases). V shed 3 bases and J shed 2 bases, with 12 bases lying between them. This CDR3 region has 14 residues. Germline V gives CDR1 SGDLS, CDR2 YYNGEE. This CDR3 reads CASSDTGSTYEQYF. CDR3 bases: TGTGCCAGCAGCGATACAGGGAGTACCTACGAGCAGTACTTC.

This rearrangement joins TRBV19 to TRBJ2-2; maybe TRBD1 (6 bases). V shed 6 bases and J shed 5 bases, with 22 bases lying between them. CDR1 is LNHDA, CDR2 SQIVND, per germline (reference sequence). CDR3 size: 17 residues. CDR3 sequence reads: CASSEPTGRRVTGELFF. For the CDR3, the DNA is TGTGCCAGTAGCGAGCCCACAGGGCGCAGGGTGACCGGGGAGCTGTTTTTT.